Sequencing of this T cell receptor beta chain was carried out in a study of T cell changes during pregnancy in multiple sclerosis. Clones were read by immunoSEQ multiplex PCR, and TCRdb kept only the in-frame ones, dropping some. This sample carries about 40,000 clones, 75% to 95% of them seen once, and the ten largest clones take more than 0.4%. CDR1 is KGHSH and CDR2 is LQKENI in the germline V gene. With 3 bases clipped from V and 7 bases from J, the junction kept 18 bases outside the gene matches. The CDR3 has 17 amino acids. The clonotype comes from a female donor with multiple sclerosis, enrolled in a pregnancy study. The sample consisted of CD4+ T cells from peripheral blood mononuclear cells, taken in the third trimester of pregnancy. The V gene is TRBV18, the J gene TRBJ2-7; TRBD2 agrees at 7 bases. CDR3 region: CASSPTPGGIGSTEQYF. The CDR3 bases are TGTGCCAGCTCACCCACTCCCGGGGGGATTGGGTCTACGGAGCAGTACTTC.